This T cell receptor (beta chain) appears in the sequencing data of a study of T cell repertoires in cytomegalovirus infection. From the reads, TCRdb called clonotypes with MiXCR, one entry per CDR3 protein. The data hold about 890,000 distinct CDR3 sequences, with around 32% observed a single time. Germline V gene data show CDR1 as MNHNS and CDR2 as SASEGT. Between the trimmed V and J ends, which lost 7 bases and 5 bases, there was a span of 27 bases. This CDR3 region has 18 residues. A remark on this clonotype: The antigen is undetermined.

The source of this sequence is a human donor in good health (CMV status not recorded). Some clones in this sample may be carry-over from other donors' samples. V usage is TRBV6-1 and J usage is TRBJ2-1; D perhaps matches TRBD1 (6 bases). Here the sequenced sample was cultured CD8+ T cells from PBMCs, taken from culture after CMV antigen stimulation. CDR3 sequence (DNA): TGTGCCAGCACCCGAAAGGGGGAAATACGGGTCAGGGACAATGAGCAGTTCTTC. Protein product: CASTRKGEIRVRDNEQFF.